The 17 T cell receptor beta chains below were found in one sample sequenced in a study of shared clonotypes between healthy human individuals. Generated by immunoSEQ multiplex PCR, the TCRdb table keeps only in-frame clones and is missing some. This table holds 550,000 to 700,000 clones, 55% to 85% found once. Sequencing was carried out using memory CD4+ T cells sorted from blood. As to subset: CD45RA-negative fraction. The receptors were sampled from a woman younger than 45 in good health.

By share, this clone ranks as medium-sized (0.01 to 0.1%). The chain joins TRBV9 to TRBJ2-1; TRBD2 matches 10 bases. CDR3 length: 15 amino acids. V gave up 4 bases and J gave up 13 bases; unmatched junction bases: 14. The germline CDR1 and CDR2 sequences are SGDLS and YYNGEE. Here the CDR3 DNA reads TGTGCCAGCAGCCGGGGGCTAGCGGGAGTGAGTAGTCAGTTCTTC. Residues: CASSRGLAGVSSQFF.

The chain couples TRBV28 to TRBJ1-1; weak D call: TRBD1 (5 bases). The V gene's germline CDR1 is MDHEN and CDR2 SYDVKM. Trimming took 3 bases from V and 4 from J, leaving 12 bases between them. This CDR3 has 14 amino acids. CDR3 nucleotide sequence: TGTGCCAGCAGTTTTGGGGGGTCAAGCACTGAAGCTTTCTTT. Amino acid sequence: CASSFGGSSTEAFF.

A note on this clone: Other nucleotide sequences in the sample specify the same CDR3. The CDR3 spells CASSRGNTEAFF. The CDR3, as DNA: TGTGCCAGCAGCCGAGGGAACACTGAAGCTTTCTTT. The chain has TRBV7-2 and TRBJ1-1, with D hard to call. CDR1 SGHTA and CDR2 FQGNSA come from the germline V gene. The CDR3 runs to 12 residues. With 5 bases removed from V and 1 base from J, the gap between germline ends came to 5 bases.

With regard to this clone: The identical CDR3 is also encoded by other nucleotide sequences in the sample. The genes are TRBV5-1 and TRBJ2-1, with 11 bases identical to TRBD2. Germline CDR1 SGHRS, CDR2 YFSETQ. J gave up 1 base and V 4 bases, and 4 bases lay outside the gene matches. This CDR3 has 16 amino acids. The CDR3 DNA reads TGCGCCAGCAGCGGAATAGCGGGAGGGTCCTACAATGAGCAGTTCTTC. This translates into CASSGIAGGSYNEQFF.

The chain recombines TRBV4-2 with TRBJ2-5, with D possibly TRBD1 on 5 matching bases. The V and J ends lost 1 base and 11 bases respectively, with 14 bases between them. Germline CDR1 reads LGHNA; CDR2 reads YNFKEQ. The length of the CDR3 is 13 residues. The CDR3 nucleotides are TGTGCCAGCAGCCAAGGGGGCCCTATGGAGCAGTACTTC. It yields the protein CASSQGGPMEQYF.

CDR3 region: CASSLAVGGTGEQYF. CDR3 nucleotide sequence: TGCGCCAGCAGCTTGGCCGTTGGAGGGACCGGCGAGCAGTACTTC. The rearrangement joins TRBV5-1 to TRBJ2-7; tentative D call: TRBD2 (6 bases). Germline assignment: CDR1 SGHRS and CDR2 YFSETQ. V gave up 0 bases and J gave up 6 bases, with 16 bases separating them. The CDR3 runs to 15 residues.

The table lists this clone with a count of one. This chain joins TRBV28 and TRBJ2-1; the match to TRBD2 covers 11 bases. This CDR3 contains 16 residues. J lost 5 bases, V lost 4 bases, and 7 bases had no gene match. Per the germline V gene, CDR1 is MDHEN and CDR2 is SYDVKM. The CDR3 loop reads CASSSTSGNNDNEQFF. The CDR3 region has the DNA TGTGCCAGCAGTTCGACTAGCGGGAACAACGACAATGAGCAGTTCTTC.

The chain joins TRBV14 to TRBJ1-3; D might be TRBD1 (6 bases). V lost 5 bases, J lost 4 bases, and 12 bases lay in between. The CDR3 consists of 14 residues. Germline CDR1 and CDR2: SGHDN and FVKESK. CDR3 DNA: TGTGCCAGCAGCTTCGGGACACCAGGAAACACCATATATTTT. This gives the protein CASSFGTPGNTIYF. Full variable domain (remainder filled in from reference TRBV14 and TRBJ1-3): EAGVTQFPSHSVIEKGQTVTLRCDPISGHDNLYWYRRVMGKEIKFLLHFVKESKQDESGMPNNRFLAERTGGTYSTLKVQPAELEDSGVYFCASSFGTPGNTIYFGEGSWLTVV.

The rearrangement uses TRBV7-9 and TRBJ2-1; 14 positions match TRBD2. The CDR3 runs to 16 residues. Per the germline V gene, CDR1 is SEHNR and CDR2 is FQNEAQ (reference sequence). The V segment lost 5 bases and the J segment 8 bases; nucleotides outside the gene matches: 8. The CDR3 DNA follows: TGTGCCAGCAGCCGGACTAGCGGGAGGTGGCTGGATGAGCAGTTCTTC. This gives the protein CASSRTSGRWLDEQFF.

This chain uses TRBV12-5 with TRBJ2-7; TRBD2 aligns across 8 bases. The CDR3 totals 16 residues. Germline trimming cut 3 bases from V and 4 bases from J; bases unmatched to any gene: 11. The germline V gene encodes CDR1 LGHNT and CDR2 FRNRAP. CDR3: CASGLGTRPFIYEQYF. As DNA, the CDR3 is TGTGCTAGTGGTTTAGGGACTAGACCTTTCATATACGAGCAGTACTTC.

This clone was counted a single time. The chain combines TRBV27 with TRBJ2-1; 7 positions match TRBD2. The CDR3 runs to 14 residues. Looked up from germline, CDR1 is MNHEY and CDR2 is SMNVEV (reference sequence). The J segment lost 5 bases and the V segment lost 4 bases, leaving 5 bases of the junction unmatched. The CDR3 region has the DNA TGTGCCAGCAGTTGGCGGGGGACTCACAATGAGCAGTTCTTC. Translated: CASSWRGTHNEQFF.

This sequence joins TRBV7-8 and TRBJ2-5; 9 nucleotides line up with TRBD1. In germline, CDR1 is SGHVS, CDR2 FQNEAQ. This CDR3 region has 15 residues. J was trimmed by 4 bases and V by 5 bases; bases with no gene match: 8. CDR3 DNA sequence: TGTGCCAGCAGCATCAACAGGGGGCTCATAGAGACCCAGTACTTC. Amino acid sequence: CASSINRGLIETQYF.

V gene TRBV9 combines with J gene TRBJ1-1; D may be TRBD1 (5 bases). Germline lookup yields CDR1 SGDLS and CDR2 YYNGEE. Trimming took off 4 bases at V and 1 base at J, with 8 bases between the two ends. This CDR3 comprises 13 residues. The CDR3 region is CASSFGQNTEAFF. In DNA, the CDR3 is TGTGCCAGCAGCTTTGGACAGAACACTGAAGCTTTCTTT.

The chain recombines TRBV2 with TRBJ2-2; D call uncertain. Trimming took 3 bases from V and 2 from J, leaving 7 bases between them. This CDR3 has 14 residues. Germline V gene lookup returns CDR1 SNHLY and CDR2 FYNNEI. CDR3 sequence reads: CASSDARNTGELFF. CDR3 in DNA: TGTGCCAGCAGTGACGCGAGAAACACCGGGGAGCTGTTTTTT.

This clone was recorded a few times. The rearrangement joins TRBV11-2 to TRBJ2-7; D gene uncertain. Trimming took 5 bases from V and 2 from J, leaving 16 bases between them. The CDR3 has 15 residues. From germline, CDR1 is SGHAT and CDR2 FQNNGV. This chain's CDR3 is CASSLIGLGTYEQYF. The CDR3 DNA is TGTGCCAGCAGCCTCATCGGGTTAGGGACCTACGAGCAGTACTTC.

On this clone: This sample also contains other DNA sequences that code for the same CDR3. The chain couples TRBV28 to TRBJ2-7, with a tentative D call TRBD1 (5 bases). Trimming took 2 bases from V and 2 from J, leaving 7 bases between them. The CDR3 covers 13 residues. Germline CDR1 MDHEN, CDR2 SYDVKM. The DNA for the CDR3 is TGTGCCAGCAGTTTACAGGGCCCCTACGAGCAGTACTTC. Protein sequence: CASSLQGPYEQYF.

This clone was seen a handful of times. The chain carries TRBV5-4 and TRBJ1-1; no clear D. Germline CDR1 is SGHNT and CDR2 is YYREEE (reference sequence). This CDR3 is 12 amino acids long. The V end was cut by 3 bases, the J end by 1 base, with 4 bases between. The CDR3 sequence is CASSSKNTEAFF. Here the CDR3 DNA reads TGTGCCAGCAGCTCCAAGAACACTGAAGCTTTCTTT. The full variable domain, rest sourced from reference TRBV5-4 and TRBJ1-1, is ETGVTQSPTHLIKTRGQQVTLRCSSQSGHNTVSWYQQALGQGPQFIFQYYREEENGRGNFPPRFSGLQFPNYSSELNVNALELDDSALYLCASSSKNTEAFFGQGTRLTVV.